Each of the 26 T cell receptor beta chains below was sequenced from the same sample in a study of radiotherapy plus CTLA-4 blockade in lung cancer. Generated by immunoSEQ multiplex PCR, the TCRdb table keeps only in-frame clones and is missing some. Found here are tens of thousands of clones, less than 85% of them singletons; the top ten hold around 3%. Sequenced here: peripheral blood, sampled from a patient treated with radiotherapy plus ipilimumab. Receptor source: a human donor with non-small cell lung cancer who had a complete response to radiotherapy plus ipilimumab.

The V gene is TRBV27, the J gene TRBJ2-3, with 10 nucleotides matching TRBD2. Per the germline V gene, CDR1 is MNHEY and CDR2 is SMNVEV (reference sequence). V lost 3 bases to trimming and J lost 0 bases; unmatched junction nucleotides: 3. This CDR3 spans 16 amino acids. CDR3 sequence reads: CASSFLAGGSTDTQYF. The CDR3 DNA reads TGTGCCAGCAGTTTCTTAGCGGGAGGCAGCACAGATACGCAGTATTTT.

This chain's CDR3 is CAISELWTSNTGELFF. The CDR3 nucleotides are TGTGCCATCAGTGAGTTGTGGACTTCGAACACCGGGGAGCTGTTTTTT. The chain recombines TRBV10-3 with TRBJ2-2, with D possibly TRBD2 on 5 matching bases. The V gene lost 1 base and the J gene lost 0 bases, with 9 bases spanning the gap. Per the germline V gene, CDR1 is ENHRY and CDR2 is SYGVKD. The CDR3 is 16 residues long.

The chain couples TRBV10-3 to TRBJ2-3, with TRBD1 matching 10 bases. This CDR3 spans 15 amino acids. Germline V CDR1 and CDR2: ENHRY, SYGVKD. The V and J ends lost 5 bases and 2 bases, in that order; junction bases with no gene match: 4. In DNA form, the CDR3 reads TGTGCCATCAGTCGGACAGGGGGTAACACAGATACGCAGTATTTT. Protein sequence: CAISRTGGNTDTQYF.

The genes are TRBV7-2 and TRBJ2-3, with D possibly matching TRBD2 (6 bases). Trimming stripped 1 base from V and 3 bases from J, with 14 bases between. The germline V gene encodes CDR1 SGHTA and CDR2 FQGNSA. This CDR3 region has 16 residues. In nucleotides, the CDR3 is TGTGCCAGCAGCTTAGGGTCGAGTCGGGGGACAGATACGCAGTATTTT. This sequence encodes CASSLGSSRGTDTQYF.

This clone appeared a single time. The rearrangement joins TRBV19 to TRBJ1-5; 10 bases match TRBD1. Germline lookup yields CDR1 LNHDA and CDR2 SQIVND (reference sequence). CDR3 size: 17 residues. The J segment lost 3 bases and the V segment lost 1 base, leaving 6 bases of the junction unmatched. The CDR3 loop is CASSIAPGTGVNQPQHF. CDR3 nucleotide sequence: TGTGCCAGTAGTATAGCCCCCGGGACAGGGGTCAATCAGCCCCAGCATTTT.

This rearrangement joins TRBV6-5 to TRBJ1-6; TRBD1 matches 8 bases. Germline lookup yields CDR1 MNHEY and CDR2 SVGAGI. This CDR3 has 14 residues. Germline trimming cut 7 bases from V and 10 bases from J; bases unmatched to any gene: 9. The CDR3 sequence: CASKTQGEGSPLHF. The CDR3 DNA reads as TGTGCCAGCAAGACACAGGGGGAAGGATCACCCCTCCACTTT.

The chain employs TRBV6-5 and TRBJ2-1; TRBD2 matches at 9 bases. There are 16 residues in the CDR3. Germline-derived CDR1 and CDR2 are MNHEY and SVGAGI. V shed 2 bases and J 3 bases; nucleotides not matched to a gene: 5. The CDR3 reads CASSYGGGAFYNEQFF. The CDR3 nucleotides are TGTGCCAGCAGTTACGGCGGGGGGGCGTTCTACAATGAGCAGTTCTTC.

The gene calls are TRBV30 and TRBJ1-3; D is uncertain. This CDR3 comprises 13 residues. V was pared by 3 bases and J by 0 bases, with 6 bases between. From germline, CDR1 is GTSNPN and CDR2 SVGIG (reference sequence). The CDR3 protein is CAWSQSSGNTIYF. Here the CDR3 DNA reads TGTGCCTGGAGCCAATCCTCTGGAAACACCATATATTTT.

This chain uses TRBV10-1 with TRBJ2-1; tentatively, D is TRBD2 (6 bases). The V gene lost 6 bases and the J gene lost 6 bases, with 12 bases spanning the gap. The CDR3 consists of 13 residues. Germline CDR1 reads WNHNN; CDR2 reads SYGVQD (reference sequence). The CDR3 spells CASSLGGSNEQFF. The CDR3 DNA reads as TGCGCCAGCAGCCTTGGGGGGAGCAATGAGCAGTTCTTC.

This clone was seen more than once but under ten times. CDR3 protein: CASIRDRVNTEAFF. The CDR3 DNA reads as TGTGCCAGCATCCGGGACAGGGTTAACACTGAAGCTTTCTTT. The chain uses TRBV6-1 and TRBJ1-1; 9 bases fit TRBD1. The germline CDR1 and CDR2 sequences are MNHNS and SASEGT. V shed 7 bases, J shed 2 bases, and the junction held 5 bases outside the gene matches. CDR3 length equals 14 residues.

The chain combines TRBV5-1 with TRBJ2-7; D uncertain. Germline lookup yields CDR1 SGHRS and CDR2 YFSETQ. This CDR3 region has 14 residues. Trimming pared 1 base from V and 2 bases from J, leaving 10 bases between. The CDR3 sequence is CASSLTARPYEQYF. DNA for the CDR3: TGCGCCAGCAGCTTGACGGCTAGACCCTACGAGCAGTACTTC.

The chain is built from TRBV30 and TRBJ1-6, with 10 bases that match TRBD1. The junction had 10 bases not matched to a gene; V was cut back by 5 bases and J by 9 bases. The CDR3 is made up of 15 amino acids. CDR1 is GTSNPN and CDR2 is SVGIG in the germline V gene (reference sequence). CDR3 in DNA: TGTGCCTGGGGGCTCTGGACAGGGGGAATTTCACCCCTCCACTTT. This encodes CAWGLWTGGISPLHF.

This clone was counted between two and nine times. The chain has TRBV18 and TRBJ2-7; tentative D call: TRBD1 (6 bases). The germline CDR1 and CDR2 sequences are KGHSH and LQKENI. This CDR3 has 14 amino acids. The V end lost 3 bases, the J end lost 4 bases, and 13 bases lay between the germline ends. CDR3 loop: CASSPEVGGYEQYF. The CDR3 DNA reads TGTGCCAGCTCACCGGAGGTAGGGGGATACGAGCAGTACTTC.

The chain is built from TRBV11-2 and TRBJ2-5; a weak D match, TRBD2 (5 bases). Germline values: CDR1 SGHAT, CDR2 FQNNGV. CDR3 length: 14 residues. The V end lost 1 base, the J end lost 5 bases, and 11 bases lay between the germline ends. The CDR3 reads CASSLVPGEETQYF. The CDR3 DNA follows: TGTGCCAGCAGCTTAGTGCCCGGGGAGGAGACCCAGTACTTC.

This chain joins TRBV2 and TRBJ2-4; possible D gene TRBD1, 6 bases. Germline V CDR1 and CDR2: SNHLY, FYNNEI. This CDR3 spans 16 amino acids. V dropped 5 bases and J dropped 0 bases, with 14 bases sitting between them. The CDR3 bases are TGTGCCAGCAGTCTACAGGGCGCTATAGCCAAAAACATTCAGTACTTC. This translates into CASSLQGAIAKNIQYF. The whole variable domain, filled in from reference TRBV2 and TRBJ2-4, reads EPEVTQTPSHQVTQMGQEVILRCVPISNHLYFYWYRQILGQKVEFLVSFYNNEISEKSEIFDDQFSVERPDGSNFTLKIRSTKLEDSAMYFCASSLQGAIAKNIQYFGAGTRLSVL.

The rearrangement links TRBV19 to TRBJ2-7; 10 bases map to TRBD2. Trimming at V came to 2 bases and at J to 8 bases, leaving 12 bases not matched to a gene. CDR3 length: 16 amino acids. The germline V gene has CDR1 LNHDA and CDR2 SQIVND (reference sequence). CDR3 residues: CASSIFPPSGSFKQYF. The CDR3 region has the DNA TGTGCCAGTAGTATATTCCCCCCTAGCGGGAGTTTCAAGCAGTACTTC. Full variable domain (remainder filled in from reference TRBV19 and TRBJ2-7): DGGITQSPKYLFRKEGQNVTLSCEQNLNHDAMYWYRQDPGQGLRLIYYSQIVNDFQKGDIAEGYSVSREKKESFPLTVTSAQKNPTAFYLCASSIFPPSGSFKQYFGPGTRLTVT.

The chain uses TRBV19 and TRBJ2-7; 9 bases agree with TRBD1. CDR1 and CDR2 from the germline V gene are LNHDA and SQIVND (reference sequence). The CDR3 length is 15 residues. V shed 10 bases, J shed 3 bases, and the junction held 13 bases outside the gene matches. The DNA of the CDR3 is TGTGCCACCCGTAGGGCCGACAGGGGGGTCTACGAGCAGTACTTC. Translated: CATRRADRGVYEQYF.

CDR3 region: CASSDGRLAGVNEQFF. The CDR3 coding sequence is TGCGCCAGCAGTGACGGTCGTCTAGCGGGGGTAAATGAGCAGTTCTTC. The chain carries TRBV10-1 and TRBJ2-1; TRBD2 agrees at 10 bases. CDR1 is WNHNN and CDR2 is SYGVQD in the germline V gene (reference sequence). With V trimmed by 3 bases and J by 7 bases, 9 bases remained unmatched. This CDR3 contains 16 residues.

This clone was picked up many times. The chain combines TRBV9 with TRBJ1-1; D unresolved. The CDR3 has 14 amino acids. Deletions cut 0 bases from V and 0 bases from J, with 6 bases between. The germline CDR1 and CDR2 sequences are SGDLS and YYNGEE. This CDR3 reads CASSVGGVNTEAFF. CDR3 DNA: TGTGCCAGCAGCGTAGGGGGAGTGAACACTGAAGCTTTCTTT.

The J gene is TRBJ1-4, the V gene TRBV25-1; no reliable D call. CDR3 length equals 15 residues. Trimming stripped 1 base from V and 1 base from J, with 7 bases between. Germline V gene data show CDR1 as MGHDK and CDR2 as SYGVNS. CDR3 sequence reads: CASSELRGTNEKLFF. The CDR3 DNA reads TGTGCCAGCAGTGAATTACGGGGAACTAATGAAAAACTGTTTTTT.

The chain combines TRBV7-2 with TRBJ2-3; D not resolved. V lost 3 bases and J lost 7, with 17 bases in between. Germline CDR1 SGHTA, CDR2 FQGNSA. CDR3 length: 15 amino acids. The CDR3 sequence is CASSFLRLVLNTQYF. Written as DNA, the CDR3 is TGTGCCAGCAGCTTTCTGCGTTTGGTCCTGAATACGCAGTATTTT.

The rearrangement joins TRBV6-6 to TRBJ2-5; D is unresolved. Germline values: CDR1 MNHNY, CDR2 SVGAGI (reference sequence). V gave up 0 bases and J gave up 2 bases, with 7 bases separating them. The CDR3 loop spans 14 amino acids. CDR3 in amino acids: CASSYSQIQETQYF. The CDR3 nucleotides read TGTGCCAGCAGTTACTCCCAGATACAAGAGACCCAGTACTTC.

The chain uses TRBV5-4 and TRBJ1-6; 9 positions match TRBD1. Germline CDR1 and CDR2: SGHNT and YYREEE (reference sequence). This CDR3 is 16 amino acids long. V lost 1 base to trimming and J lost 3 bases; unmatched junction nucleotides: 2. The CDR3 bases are TGTGCCAGCAGCTTGACAGGGGGCTTCTATAATTCACCCCTCCACTTT. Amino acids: CASSLTGGFYNSPLHF.

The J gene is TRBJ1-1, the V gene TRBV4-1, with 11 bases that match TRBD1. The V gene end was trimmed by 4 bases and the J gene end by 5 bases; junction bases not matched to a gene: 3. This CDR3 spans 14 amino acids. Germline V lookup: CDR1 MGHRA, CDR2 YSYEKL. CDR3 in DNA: TGCGCCAGCAGCCCCGGGACAGGGGGGACTGAAGCTTTCTTT. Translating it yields CASSPGTGGTEAFF.

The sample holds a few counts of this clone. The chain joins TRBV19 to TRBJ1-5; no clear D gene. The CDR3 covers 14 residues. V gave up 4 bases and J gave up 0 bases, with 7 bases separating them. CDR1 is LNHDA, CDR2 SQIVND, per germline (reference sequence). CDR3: CASSRQNSNQPQHF. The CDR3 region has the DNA TGTGCCAGTAGTAGACAAAATAGCAATCAGCCCCAGCATTTT.

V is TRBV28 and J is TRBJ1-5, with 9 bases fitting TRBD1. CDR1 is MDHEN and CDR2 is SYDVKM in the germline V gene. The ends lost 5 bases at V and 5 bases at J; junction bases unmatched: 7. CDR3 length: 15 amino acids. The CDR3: CASSVPGQGDQPQHF. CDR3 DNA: TGTGCCAGCAGTGTACCGGGACAGGGCGATCAGCCCCAGCATTTT.